A selection of T cell receptor beta chains follows, all from one sample in a study of T cells after yellow fever vaccination. TCRdb redid the calling of the 5' RACE reads with MiXCR, one entry per CDR3 protein. The repertoire holds about 350,000 distinct CDR3 sequences, with approximately 4% as singletons. Sequenced here: PBMCs, sampled 5 days after the yellow fever booster vaccination. The receptors shown here come from a man aged 18 to 30 who received the YFV17D yellow fever vaccine. The CDR3 runs from the conserved cysteine through the conserved F or W. The order of the fields is D gene, J gene, clone size, V gene, CDR3 protein, CDR3 DNA. D genes are given only for firm matches. Size values are once, few and many counts, or a class for expanded clones, and some rows have none.

D: -; J: TRBJ1-3; size: -; V: TRBV12-3/TRBV12-4; CDR3: CASSPLQGSGNTIYF; DNA: TGTGCCAGCAGCCCTCTACAGGGATCTGGAAACACCATATATTTT
D: -; J: TRBJ2-5; size: many; V: TRBV20-1; CDR3: CSVAGLRSGETQYF; DNA: TGCAGTGTTGCGGGACTCCGATCCGGAGAGACCCAGTACTTC
D: -; J: TRBJ2-5; size: many; V: TRBV29-1; CDR3: CSVVGGGLRETQYF; DNA: TGCAGCGTTGTAGGAGGGGGGCTAAGAGAGACCCAGTACTTC
D: -; J: TRBJ2-7; size: many; V: TRBV7-9; CDR3: CASSLERSYEQYF; DNA: TGTGCCAGCAGCTTAGAACGGAGCTACGAGCAGTACTTC
D: -; J: TRBJ1-5; size: many; V: TRBV5-8; CDR3: CASSLGTGLWNQPQHF; DNA: TGTGCCAGCAGCTTGGGTACTGGGCTGTGGAATCAGCCCCAGCATTTT
D: -; J: TRBJ2-2; size: many; V: TRBV2; CDR3: CASSEASPGELFF; DNA: TGTGCCAGCAGTGAAGCCTCCCCCGGGGAGCTGTTTTTT
D: -; J: TRBJ1-6; size: few; V: TRBV30; CDR3: CAWSIGGNSPLHF; DNA: TGTGCCTGGAGTATTGGGGGAAATTCACCCCTCCACTTT
D: -; J: TRBJ2-5; size: few; V: TRBV20-1; CDR3: CSASKDGRAQETQYF; DNA: TGCAGTGCCAGTAAGGATGGCAGGGCCCAAGAGACCCAGTACTTC
D: -; J: TRBJ1-1; size: -; V: TRBV19; CDR3: CASSARAAEAFF; DNA: TGTGCCAGTAGTGCTAGGGCAGCTGAAGCTTTCTTT
D: -; J: TRBJ2-7; size: many; V: TRBV27; CDR3: CASSLYYPYEQYF; DNA: TGTGCCAGCAGTTTATACTACCCCTACGAGCAGTACTTC
D: -; J: TRBJ1-3; size: -; V: TRBV2; CDR3: CASSENGENTIYF; DNA: TGTGCCAGCAGTGAAAACGGAGAAAACACCATATATTTT
D: TRBD2; J: TRBJ2-1; size: -; V: TRBV27; CDR3: CASSSWTSGGLYNEQFF; DNA: TGTGCCAGCAGTTCCTGGACTAGCGGGGGCCTCTACAATGAGCAGTTCTTC
D: -; J: TRBJ1-1; size: -; V: TRBV12-3/TRBV12-4; CDR3: CASSSRGGGVEAFF; DNA: TGTGCCAGCAGTTCCCGAGGGGGGGGGGTTGAAGCTTTCTTT
D: TRBD1; J: TRBJ1-5; size: few; V: TRBV20-1; CDR3: CSAEQGGRSNQPQHF; DNA: TGCAGTGCCGAACAGGGGGGAAGGAGCAATCAGCCCCAGCATTTT
D: -; J: TRBJ2-2; size: -; V: TRBV25-1; CDR3: CASSGRTNTGELFF; DNA: TGTGCCAGCAGTGGCAGAACTAACACCGGGGAGCTGTTTTTT
D: -; J: TRBJ1-1; size: many; V: TRBV6-5; CDR3: CASSYSAGTEAFF; DNA: TGTGCCAGCAGTTACTCGGCTGGGACTGAAGCTTTCTTT
D: -; J: TRBJ2-5; size: -; V: TRBV11-2; CDR3: CASSLETQETQYF; DNA: TGTGCCAGCAGCCTCGAAACCCAAGAGACCCAGTACTTC
D: -; J: TRBJ2-3; size: many; V: TRBV10-2; CDR3: CASSQSDTQYF; DNA: TGCGCCAGCAGTCAATCAGATACGCAGTATTTT
D: TRBD1; J: TRBJ1-5; size: -; V: TRBV10-3; CDR3: CAISGGKDREISGSNQPQHF; DNA: TGTGCCATCAGTGGGGGAAAAGACAGGGAGATATCAGGGAGCAATCAGCCCCAGCATTTT
D: TRBD2; J: TRBJ2-1; size: many; V: TRBV4-3; CDR3: CASSQVRVSSGGNEQFF; DNA: TGCGCCAGCAGCCAAGTAAGGGTGTCTAGCGGGGGCAATGAGCAGTTCTTC
D: TRBD2; J: TRBJ2-5; size: -; V: TRBV12-3/TRBV12-4; CDR3: CASSYDGLAGLETQYF; DNA: TGTGCCAGCAGCTACGACGGACTAGCGGGGTTGGAGACCCAGTACTTC
D: -; J: TRBJ2-3; size: -; V: TRBV28; CDR3: CASSFPRTRPTDTQYF; DNA: TGTGCCAGCAGTTTCCCCCGAACGAGGCCCACAGATACGCAGTATTTT
D: TRBD2; J: TRBJ2-1; size: -; V: TRBV20-1; CDR3: CSARGLAGRAYNEQFF; DNA: TGCAGTGCTAGGGGACTAGCGGGGCGCGCCTACAATGAGCAGTTCTTC
D: -; J: TRBJ2-5; size: few; V: TRBV11-2; CDR3: CASSLTLGKETQYF; DNA: TGTGCCAGCAGCCTAACTCTAGGGAAGGAGACCCAGTACTTC
D: -; J: TRBJ1-2; size: many; V: TRBV5-1; CDR3: CASSYPDSFYGYTF; DNA: TGCGCCAGCAGCTACCCCGACAGTTTCTATGGCTACACCTTC
D: -; J: TRBJ1-6; size: few; V: TRBV14; CDR3: CASSQVIGENSPLHF; DNA: TGTGCCAGCAGCCAAGTGATCGGGGAGAATTCACCCCTCCACTTT
D: -; J: TRBJ2-7; size: -; V: TRBV9; CDR3: CASSVVPNLYEQYF; DNA: TGTGCCAGCAGCGTAGTGCCGAATCTGTACGAGCAGTACTTC
D: -; J: TRBJ2-3; size: -; V: TRBV7-2; CDR3: CASSLVGGGGVFADTQYF; DNA: TGTGCCAGCAGCTTAGTTGGGGGAGGGGGTGTTTTCGCAGATACGCAGTATTTT
D: -; J: TRBJ1-4; size: many; V: TRBV27; CDR3: CASSFVGAAEKLFF; DNA: TGTGCCAGCAGTTTTGTGGGGGCCGCTGAAAAACTGTTTTTT
D: TRBD1; J: TRBJ1-4; size: many; V: TRBV7-2; CDR3: CASSPRQGSDEKLFF; DNA: TGTGCCAGCAGCCCCCGACAGGGGTCGGATGAAAAACTGTTTTTT
D: -; J: TRBJ2-3; size: few; V: TRBV6-5; CDR3: CASKRPLSTDTQYF; DNA: TGTGCCAGCAAAAGACCTCTAAGCACAGATACGCAGTATTTT
D: -; J: TRBJ2-3; size: -; V: TRBV12-3/TRBV12-4; CDR3: CASSPDLIPTDTQYF; DNA: TGTGCCAGCAGCCCAGACTTAATCCCCACAGATACGCAGTATTTT
D: TRBD1; J: TRBJ1-1; size: many; V: TRBV7-3; CDR3: CASSFGGLGTGTEAFF; DNA: TGTGCCAGCAGCTTTGGTGGTTTAGGGACAGGGACTGAAGCTTTCTTT
D: -; J: TRBJ2-5; size: many; V: TRBV3-1; CDR3: CASSQDPRVREETQYF; DNA: TGTGCCAGCAGCCAAGATCCTCGGGTGCGGGAAGAGACCCAGTACTTC
D: -; J: TRBJ1-1; size: few; V: TRBV9; CDR3: CASSERQRLNTEAFF; DNA: TGTGCCAGCAGCGAGAGACAGAGGCTGAACACTGAAGCTTTCTTT
D: TRBD2; J: TRBJ2-5; size: many; V: TRBV11-2; CDR3: CASSVGTTGGETQYF; DNA: TGTGCCAGCAGCGTTGGGACGACGGGGGGGGAGACCCAGTACTTC
D: TRBD1; J: TRBJ1-2; size: -; V: TRBV29-1; CDR3: CSVGTGKYGYTF; DNA: TGCAGCGTTGGGACAGGGAAGTATGGCTACACCTTC
D: -; J: TRBJ2-7; size: few; V: TRBV10-3; CDR3: CAISESKETGTYEQYF; DNA: TGTGCCATCAGTGAGTCTAAGGAGACAGGGACTTACGAGCAGTACTTC
D: -; J: TRBJ1-1; size: few; V: TRBV7-9; CDR3: CASSQERNTEAFF; DNA: TGTGCCAGCAGCCAGGAACGGAACACTGAAGCTTTCTTT
D: -; J: TRBJ2-3; size: few; V: TRBV6-2/TRBV6-3; CDR3: CASRWTENTDTQYF; DNA: TGTGCCAGCAGGTGGACAGAAAACACAGATACGCAGTATTTT
D: -; J: TRBJ1-1; size: few; V: TRBV20-1; CDR3: CSAAGQLNTEAFF; DNA: TGCAGTGCGGCGGGGCAGTTGAACACTGAAGCTTTCTTT
D: -; J: TRBJ2-1; size: many; V: TRBV20-1; CDR3: CSAFSREGSSYNEQFF; DNA: TGCAGTGCCTTCTCCAGGGAAGGTTCTTCCTACAATGAGCAGTTCTTC
D: -; J: TRBJ1-6; size: -; V: TRBV14; CDR3: CASSLTGADSPLHF; DNA: TGTGCCAGCAGCCTGACAGGCGCTGATTCACCCCTCCACTTT
D: -; J: TRBJ2-1; size: many; V: TRBV4-3; CDR3: CASSQDVGYNEQFF; DNA: TGCGCCAGCAGCCAAGATGTAGGATACAATGAGCAGTTCTTC
D: TRBD1; J: TRBJ2-5; size: -; V: TRBV28; CDR3: CASGYRGSETQYF; DNA: TGTGCCAGCGGGTACAGGGGGTCGGAGACCCAGTACTTC
D: -; J: TRBJ2-5; size: few; V: TRBV30; CDR3: CAWNGGLGETQYF; DNA: TGTGCCTGGAATGGGGGTTTAGGGGAGACCCAGTACTTC
D: TRBD1; J: TRBJ2-7; size: -; V: TRBV5-4; CDR3: CASSGAGQGYYEQYF; DNA: TGTGCCAGCAGCGGTGCGGGACAGGGGTACTACGAGCAGTACTTC
D: TRBD1; J: TRBJ2-3; size: many; V: TRBV10-3; CDR3: CAISGTGTTDTQYF; DNA: TGTGCCATCAGTGGGACAGGGACCACAGATACGCAGTATTTT
D: -; J: TRBJ2-3; size: -; V: TRBV5-5; CDR3: CASSSDRINTDTQYF; DNA: TGTGCCAGCAGCTCGGACAGAATTAACACAGATACGCAGTATTTT